A selection of T cell receptor beta chains follows, all from one sample in a study of cytomegalovirus exposure and HLA in healthy donors. Generated by immunoSEQ multiplex PCR, the TCRdb table keeps only in-frame clones and is missing some. The table includes about 250,000 clones, roughly two thirds detected once. Material: PBMCs. The receptors come from a female donor in good health and CMV-seronegative. Each CDR3 is given with its conserved first and last residue. The order of the fields is J gene, clone size, V gene, D gene, CDR3 protein, CDR3 DNA. The D gene is left open where the match is weak. The listing skips clone size in some rows; elsewhere it reads once, few, many or a size class.

>TRBJ1-2|few|TRBV12-2|.
CASRFTRQRCGYTF
TGTGCAAGTCGCTTCACAAGACAGAGGTGCGGCTACACCTTC
>TRBJ2-3|.|TRBV5-1|TRBD2
CASSLGLAGEVTQYF
TGCGCCAGCAGCTTGGGGTTAGCGGGAGAGGTTACGCAGTATTTT
>TRBJ2-7|.|TRBV30|.
CAWSVVQFYEQYF
TGTGCCTGGAGTGTAGTACAGTTCTACGAGCAGTACTTC
>TRBJ2-3|.|TRBV6-6|TRBD1
CASSHRDSSDTQYF
TGTGCCAGCAGTCACCGGGACAGTTCAGATACGCAGTATTTT
>TRBJ2-5|.|TRBV6-6|TRBD2
CASNGAGGPETQYF
TGTGCCAGCAACGGAGCGGGAGGGCCGGAGACCCAGTACTTC
>TRBJ2-1|.|TRBV14|TRBD2
CASSLGLVNEQFF
TGTGCCAGCAGCCTGGGACTAGTCAATGAGCAGTTCTTC
>TRBJ2-7|few|TRBV29-1|.
CSVGSSGQGEQYF
TGCAGCGTGGGGTCTTCAGGGCAGGGAGAGCAGTACTTC
>TRBJ1-3|few|TRBV28|TRBD1
CASSLGTGDSPGYSIYF
TGTGCCAGCAGTCTAGGGACAGGGGATTCCCCTGGATATTCCATATATTTT
>TRBJ1-1|.|TRBV11-1|.
CASISAVRGDTEAFF
TGTGCCAGCATCTCAGCTGTCAGGGGCGACACTGAAGCTTTCTTT
>TRBJ2-2|.|TRBV7-9|.
CASSLAEATGELFF
TGTGCCAGCAGCTTAGCCGAAGCCACCGGGGAGCTGTTTTTT
>TRBJ2-3|.|TRBV27|.
CASTNSGSGSTDTQYF
TGTGCCAGCACTAATAGCGGATCGGGGAGCACAGATACGCAGTATTTT
>TRBJ2-3|.|TRBV10-3|.
CAISESRVQGTDTQYF
TGTGCCATCAGTGAGTCGAGGGTTCAGGGCACAGATACGCAGTATTTT
>TRBJ2-7|.|TRBV7-9|.
CSSSQAGGGHEQYF
TGTTCCAGCAGCCAGGCCGGCGGGGGCCACGAGCAGTACTTC